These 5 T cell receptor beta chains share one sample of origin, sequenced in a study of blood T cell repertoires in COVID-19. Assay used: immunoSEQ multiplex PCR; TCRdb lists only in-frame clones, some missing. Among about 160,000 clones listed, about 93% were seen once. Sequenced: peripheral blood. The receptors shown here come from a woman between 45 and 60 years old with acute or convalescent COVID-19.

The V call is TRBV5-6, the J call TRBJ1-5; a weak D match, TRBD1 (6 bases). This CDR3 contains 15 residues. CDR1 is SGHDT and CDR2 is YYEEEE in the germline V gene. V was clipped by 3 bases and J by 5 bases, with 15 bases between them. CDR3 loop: CASSSLTGDDQPQHF. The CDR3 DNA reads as TGTGCCAGCAGCTCATTGACAGGAGACGATCAGCCCCAGCATTTT.

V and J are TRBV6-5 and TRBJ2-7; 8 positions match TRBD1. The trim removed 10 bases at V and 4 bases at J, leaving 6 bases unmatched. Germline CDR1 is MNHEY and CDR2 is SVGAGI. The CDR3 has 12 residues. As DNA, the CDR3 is TGTGCCACCGGACAGGGAAGGTACGAGCAGTACTTC. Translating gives CATGQGRYEQYF.

CDR3 sequence reads: CATSDLGGGEGTGELFF. CDR3 nucleotides: TGTGCCACCAGTGATTTAGGAGGGGGCGAAGGCACCGGGGAGCTGTTTTTT. The chain carries TRBV24-1 and TRBJ2-2; TRBD1 is a possible D gene (7 bases). V lost 1 base and J 4 bases, leaving 15 bases between the germline ends. CDR3 length equals 17 residues. Looked up from germline, CDR1 is KGHDR and CDR2 is SFDVKD.

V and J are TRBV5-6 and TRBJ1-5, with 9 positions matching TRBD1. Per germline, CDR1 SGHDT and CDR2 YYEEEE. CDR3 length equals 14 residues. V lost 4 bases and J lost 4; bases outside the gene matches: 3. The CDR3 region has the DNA TGTGCCAGCAGCACCGGGACAGGGAATCAGCCCCAGCATTTT. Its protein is CASSTGTGNQPQHF.

CDR3 protein: CASSEALLGQGFDGYTF. CDR3 coding DNA: TGTGCCAGCAGTGAAGCGCTTCTGGGGCAGGGGTTTGATGGCTACACCTTC. The chain combines TRBV6-1 with TRBJ1-2, with D possibly matching TRBD1 (6 bases). V lost 0 bases, J lost 6 bases, and 20 bases lay in between. CDR1 MNHNS and CDR2 SASEGT come from the germline V gene. The CDR3 sequence is 17 residues long.